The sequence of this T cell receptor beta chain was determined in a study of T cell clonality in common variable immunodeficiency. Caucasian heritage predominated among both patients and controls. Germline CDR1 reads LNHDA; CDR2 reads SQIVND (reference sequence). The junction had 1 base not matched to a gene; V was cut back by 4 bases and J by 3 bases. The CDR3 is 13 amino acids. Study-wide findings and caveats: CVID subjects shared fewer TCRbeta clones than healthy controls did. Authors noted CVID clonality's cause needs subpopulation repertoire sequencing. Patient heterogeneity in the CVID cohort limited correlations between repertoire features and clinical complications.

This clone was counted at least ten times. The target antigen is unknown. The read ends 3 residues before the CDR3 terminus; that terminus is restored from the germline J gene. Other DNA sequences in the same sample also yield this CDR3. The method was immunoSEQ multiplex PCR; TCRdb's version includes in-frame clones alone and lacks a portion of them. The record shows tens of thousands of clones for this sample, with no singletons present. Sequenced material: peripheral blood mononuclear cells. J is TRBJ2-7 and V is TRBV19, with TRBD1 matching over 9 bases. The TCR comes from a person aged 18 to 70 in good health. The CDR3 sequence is CASSRDRVYEQYF. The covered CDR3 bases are TGTGCCAGTAGTAGGGACAGGGTCTACGAG.